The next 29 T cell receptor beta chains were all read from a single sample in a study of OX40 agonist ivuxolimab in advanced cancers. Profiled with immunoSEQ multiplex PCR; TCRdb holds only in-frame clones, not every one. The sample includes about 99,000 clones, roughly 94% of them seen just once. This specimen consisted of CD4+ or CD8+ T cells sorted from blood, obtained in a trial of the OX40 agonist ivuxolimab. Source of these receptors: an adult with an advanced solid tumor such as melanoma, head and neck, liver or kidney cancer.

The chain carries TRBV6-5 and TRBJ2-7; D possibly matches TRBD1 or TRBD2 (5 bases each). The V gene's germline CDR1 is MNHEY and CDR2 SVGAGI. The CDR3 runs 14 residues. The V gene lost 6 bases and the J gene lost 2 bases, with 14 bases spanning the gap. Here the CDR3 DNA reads TGTGCCAGCAGATCCAGGGCAGCGGCCTACGAGCAGTACTTC. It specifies CASRSRAAAYEQYF.

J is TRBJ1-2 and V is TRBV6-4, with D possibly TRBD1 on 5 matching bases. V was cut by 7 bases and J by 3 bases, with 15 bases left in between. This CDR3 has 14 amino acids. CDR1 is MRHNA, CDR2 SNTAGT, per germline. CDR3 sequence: CASIQGDTDYGYTF. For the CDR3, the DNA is TGTGCCAGCATCCAAGGGGATACTGACTATGGCTACACCTTC.

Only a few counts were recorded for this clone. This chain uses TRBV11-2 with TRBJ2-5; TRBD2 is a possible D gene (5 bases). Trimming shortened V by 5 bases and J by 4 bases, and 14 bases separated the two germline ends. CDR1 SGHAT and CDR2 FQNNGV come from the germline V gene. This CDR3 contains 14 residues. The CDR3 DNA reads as TGTGCCAGCAGCCCCCTTCCGGGATCAGAGACCCAGTACTTC. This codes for CASSPLPGSETQYF.

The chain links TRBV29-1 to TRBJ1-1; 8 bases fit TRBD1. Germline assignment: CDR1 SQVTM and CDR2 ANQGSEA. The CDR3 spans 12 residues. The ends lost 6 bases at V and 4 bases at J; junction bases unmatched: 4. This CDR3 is CSVTGALTEAFF. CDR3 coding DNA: TGCAGCGTGACAGGGGCCCTCACTGAAGCTTTCTTT.

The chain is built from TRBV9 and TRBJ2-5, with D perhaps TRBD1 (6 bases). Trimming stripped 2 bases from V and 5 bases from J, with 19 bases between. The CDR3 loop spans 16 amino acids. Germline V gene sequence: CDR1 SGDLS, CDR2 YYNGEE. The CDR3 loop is CASSVSGVPNLETQYF. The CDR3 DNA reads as TGTGCCAGCAGCGTCTCAGGGGTGCCTAATTTGGAGACCCAGTACTTC.

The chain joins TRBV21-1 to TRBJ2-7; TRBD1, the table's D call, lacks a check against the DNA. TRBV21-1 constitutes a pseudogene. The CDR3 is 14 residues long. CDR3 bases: TGTGCCAGCAGCACCACAGGGGGGGGTTACGAGCAGTACTTC. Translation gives CASSTTGGGYEQYF.

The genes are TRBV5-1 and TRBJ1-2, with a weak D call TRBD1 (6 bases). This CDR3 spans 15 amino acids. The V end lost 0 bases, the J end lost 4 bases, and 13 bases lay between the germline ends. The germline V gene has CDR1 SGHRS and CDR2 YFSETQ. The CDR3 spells CASSLGQVFGYGYTF. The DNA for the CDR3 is TGCGCCAGCAGCTTGGGACAGGTGTTTGGCTATGGCTACACCTTC.

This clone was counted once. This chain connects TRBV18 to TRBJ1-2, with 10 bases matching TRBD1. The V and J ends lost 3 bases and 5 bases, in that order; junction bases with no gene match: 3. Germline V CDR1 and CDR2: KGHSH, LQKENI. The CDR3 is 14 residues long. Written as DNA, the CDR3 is TGTGCCAGCTCACCGACAGGGGGCGATTATGGCTACACCTTC. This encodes CASSPTGGDYGYTF.

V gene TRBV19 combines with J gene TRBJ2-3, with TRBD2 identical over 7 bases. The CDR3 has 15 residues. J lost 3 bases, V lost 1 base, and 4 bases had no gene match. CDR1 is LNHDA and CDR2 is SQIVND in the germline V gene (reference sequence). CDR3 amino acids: CASSIAGRGTDTQYF. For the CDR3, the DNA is TGTGCCAGTAGTATAGCAGGGAGGGGAACAGATACGCAGTATTTT.

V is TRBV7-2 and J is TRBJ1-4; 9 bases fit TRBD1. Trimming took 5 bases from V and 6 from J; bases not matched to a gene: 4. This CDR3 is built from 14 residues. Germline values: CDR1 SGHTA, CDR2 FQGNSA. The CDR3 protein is CASSPGQGHEKLFF. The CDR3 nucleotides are TGTGCCAGCAGCCCGGGACAGGGACATGAAAAACTGTTTTTT.

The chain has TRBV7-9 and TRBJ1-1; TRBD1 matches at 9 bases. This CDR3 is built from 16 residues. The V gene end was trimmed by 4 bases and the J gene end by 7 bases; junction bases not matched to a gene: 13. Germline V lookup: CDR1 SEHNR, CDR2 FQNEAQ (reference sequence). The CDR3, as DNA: TGTGCCAGCAGCTACCTTTCCGGGACAGGGAAGAGTGAAGCTTTCTTT. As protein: CASSYLSGTGKSEAFF.

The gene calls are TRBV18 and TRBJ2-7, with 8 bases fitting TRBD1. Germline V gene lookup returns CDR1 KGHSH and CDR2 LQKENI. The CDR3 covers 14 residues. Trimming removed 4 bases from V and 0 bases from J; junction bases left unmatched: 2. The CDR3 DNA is TGTGCCAGCTCACAGGGACAGGACTCCTACGAGCAGTACTTC. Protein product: CASSQGQDSYEQYF.

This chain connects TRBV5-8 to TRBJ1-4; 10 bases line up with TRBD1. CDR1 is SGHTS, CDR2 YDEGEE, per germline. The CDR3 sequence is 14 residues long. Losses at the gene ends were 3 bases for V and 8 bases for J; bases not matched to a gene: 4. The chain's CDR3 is CASSSDRGQEKLFF. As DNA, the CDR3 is TGTGCCAGCAGCTCAGACAGGGGGCAGGAAAAACTGTTTTTT. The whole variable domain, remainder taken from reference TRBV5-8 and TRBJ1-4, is EAGVTQSPTHLIKTRGQQATLRCSPISGHTSVYWYQQALGLGLQFLLWYDEGEERNRGNFPPRFSGRQFPNYSSELNVNALELEDSALYLCASSSDRGQEKLFFGSGTQLSVL.

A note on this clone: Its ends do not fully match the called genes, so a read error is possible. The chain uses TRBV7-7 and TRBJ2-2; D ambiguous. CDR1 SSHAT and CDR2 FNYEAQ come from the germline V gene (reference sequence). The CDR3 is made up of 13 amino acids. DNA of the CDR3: TGTGCTAGCAGCCTGGACAACACCGGGGAGCTGTTTTTT. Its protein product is CASSLDNTGELFF. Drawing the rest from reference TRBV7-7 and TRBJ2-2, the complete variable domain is GAGVSQSPRYKVTKRGQDVTLRCDPISSHATLYWYQQALGQGPEFLTYFNYEAQPDKSGLPSDRFSAERPEGSISTLTIQRTEQRDSAMYRCASSLDNTGELFFGEGSRLTVL.

The CDR3 DNA follows: TGTGCCAGCAGCGTAACCGGGACAGCGAATCAGCCCCAGCATTTT. Protein product: CASSVTGTANQPQHF. The gene calls are TRBV7-2 and TRBJ1-5; 7 bases agree with TRBD1. CDR1 and CDR2 from the germline V gene are SGHTA and FQGNSA. CDR3 length: 15 amino acids. V was clipped by 5 bases and J by 4 bases; unmatched bases: 8.

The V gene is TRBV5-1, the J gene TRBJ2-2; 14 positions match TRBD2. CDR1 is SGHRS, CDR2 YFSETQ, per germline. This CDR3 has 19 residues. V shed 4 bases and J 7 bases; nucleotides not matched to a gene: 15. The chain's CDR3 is CASSPRAGLAGGRVGELFF. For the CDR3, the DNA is TGCGCCAGCAGCCCAAGAGCCGGACTAGCGGGAGGCCGGGTCGGGGAGCTGTTTTTT.

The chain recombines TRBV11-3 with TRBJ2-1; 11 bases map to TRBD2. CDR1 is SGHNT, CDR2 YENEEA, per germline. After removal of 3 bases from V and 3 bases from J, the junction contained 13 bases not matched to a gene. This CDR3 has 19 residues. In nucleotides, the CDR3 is TGTGCCAGCAGCTTTCAGGGGAGGGGACTAGCGGTCTACTACAATGAGCAGTTCTTC. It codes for CASSFQGRGLAVYYNEQFF.

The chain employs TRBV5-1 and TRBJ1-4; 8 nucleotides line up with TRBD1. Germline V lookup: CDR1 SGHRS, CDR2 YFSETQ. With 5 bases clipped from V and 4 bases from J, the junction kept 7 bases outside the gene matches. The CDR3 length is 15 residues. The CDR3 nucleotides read TGCGCCAGCAGGGTACAGGGGGACGTTAATGAAAAACTGTTTTTT. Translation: CASRVQGDVNEKLFF.

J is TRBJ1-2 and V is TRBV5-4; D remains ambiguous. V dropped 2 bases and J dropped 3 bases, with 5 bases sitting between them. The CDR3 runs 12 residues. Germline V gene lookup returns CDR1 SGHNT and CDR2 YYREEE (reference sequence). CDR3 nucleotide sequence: TGTGCCAGCAGCTTTGACGACTATGGCTACACCTTC. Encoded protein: CASSFDDYGYTF.

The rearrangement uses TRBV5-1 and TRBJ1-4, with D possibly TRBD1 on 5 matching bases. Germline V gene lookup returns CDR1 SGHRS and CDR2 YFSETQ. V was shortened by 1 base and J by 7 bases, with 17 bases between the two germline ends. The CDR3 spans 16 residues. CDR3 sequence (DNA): TGCGCCAGCAGCTTGATTGGTCGGGGGATTGCTGAAAAACTGTTTTTT. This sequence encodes CASSLIGRGIAEKLFF.

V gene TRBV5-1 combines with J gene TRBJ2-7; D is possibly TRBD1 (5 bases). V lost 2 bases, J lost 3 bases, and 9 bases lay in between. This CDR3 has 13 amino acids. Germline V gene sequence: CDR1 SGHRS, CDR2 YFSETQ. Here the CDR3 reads CASSFGRDYEQYF. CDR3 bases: TGCGCCAGCAGCTTTGGCAGGGACTACGAGCAGTACTTC.

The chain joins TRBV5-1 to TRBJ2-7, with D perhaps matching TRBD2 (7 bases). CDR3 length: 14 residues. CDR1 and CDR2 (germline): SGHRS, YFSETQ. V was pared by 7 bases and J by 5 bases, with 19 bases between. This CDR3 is CASALGGGSDEQYF. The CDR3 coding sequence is TGCGCCAGCGCCCTAGGGGGGGGCTCAGACGAGCAGTACTTC.

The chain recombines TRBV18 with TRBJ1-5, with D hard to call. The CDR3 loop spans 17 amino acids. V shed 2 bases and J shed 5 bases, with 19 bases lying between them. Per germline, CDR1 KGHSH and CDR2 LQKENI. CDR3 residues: CASSPWLIADPDQPQHF. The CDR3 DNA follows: TGTGCCAGCTCACCATGGTTAATCGCAGACCCGGATCAGCCCCAGCATTTT.

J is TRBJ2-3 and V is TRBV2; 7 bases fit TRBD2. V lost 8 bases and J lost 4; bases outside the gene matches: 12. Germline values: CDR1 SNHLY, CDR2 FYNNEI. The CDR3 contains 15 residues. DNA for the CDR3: TGTGCCAGCGGGGGGGGGATAGCCCTCCCAGATACGCAGTATTTT. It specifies CASGGGIALPDTQYF.

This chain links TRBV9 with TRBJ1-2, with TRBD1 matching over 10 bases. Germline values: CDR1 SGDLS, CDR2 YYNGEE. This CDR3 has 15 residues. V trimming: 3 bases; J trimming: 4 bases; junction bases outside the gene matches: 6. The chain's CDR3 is CASSGGQGGPYGYTF. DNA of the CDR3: TGTGCCAGCAGCGGCGGACAGGGGGGGCCCTATGGCTACACCTTC.

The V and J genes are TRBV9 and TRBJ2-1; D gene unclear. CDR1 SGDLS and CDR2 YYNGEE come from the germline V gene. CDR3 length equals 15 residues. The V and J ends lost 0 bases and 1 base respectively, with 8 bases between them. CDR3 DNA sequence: TGTGCCAGCAGCGTAGATCCGGATTCCTACAATGAGCAGTTCTTC. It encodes CASSVDPDSYNEQFF.

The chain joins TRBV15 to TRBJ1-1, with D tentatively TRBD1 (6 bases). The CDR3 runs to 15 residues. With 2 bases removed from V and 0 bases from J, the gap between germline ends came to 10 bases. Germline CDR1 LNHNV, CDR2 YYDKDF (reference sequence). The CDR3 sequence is CATSRLGAVNTEAFF. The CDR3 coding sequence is TGTGCCACCAGCAGACTGGGGGCGGTGAACACTGAAGCTTTCTTT.

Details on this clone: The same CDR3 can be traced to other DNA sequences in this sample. CDR3 amino acids: CASSPRTTGELFF. For the CDR3, the DNA is TGTGCCAGCAGCCCGAGAACCACCGGGGAGCTGTTTTTT. The rearrangement joins TRBV14 to TRBJ2-2; D gene uncertain. The germline V gene encodes CDR1 SGHDN and CDR2 FVKESK. Between the trimmed V and J ends, which lost 4 bases and 4 bases, there was a span of 7 bases. This CDR3 is built from 13 residues.

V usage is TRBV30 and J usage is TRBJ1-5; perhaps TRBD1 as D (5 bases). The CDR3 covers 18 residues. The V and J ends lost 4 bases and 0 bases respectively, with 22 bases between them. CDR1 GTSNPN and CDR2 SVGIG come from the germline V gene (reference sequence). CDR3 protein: CAWTRRDGAFNSNQPQHF. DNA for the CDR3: TGTGCCTGGACCCGGCGGGACGGTGCATTCAATAGCAATCAGCCCCAGCATTTT.